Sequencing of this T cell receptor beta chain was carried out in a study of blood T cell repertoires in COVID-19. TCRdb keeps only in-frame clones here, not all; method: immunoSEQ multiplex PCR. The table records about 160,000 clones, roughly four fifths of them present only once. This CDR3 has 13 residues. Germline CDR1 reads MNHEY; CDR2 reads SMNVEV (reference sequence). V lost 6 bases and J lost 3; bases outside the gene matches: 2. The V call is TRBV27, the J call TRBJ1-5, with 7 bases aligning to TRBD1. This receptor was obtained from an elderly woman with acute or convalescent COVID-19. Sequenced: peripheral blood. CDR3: CASRGQFNQPQHF. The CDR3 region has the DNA TGTGCCAGCAGGGGACAGTTCAATCAGCCCCAGCATTTT.